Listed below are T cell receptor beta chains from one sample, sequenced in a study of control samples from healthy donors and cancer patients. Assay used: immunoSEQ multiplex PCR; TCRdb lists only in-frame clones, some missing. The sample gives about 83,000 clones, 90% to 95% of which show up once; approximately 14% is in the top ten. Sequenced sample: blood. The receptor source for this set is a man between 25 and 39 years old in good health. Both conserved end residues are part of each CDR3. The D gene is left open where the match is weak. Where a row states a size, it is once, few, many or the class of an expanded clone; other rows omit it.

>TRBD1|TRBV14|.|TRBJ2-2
CASSRGQGRTGELFF
TGTGCCAGCAGCCGCGGACAGGGCAGGACCGGGGAGCTGTTTTTT
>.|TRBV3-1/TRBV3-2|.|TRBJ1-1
CASSQEYGGNTEAFF
TGTGCCAGCAGCCAAGAATACGGGGGGAACACTGAAGCTTTCTTT
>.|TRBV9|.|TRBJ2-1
CASSVAGQGLYNEQFF
TGTGCCAGCAGCGTAGCCGGGCAGGGATTGTACAATGAGCAGTTCTTC
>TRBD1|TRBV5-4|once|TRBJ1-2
CASNARDRANAGYTF
TGTGCCAGCAACGCAAGGGACAGGGCCAACGCCGGCTACACCTTC
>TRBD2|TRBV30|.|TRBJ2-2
CAWIPGLAWGTGELFF
TGTGCCTGGATTCCCGGACTAGCGTGGGGGACCGGGGAGCTGTTTTTT
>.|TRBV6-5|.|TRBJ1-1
CASSYSTGSTTEAFF
TGTGCCAGCAGTTACTCTACCGGGTCGACGACTGAAGCTTTCTTT
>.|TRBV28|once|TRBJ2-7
CASSLSSVRKEQYF
TGTGCCAGCAGTTTATCGTCGGTCAGAAAAGAGCAGTACTTC
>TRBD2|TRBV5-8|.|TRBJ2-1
CASSLAVAGDNEQFF
TGTGCCAGCAGCTTGGCGGTAGCGGGGGACAATGAGCAGTTCTTC
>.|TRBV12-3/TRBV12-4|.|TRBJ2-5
CASSWGVGETQYF
TGTGCCAGCAGTTGGGGGGTTGGCGAGACCCAGTACTTC
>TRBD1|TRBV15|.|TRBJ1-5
CATSRDPSGGSNQPQHF
TGTGCCACCAGCAGAGACCCCTCAGGGGGCTCCAATCAGCCCCAGCATTTT
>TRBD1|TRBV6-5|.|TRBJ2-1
CASSYSNRGRNEQFF
TGTGCCAGCAGTTACTCGAATAGGGGGCGGAATGAGCAGTTCTTC
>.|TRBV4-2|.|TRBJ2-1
CASSQDLNEQFF
TGTGCCAGCAGCCAAGATCTAAATGAGCAGTTCTTC
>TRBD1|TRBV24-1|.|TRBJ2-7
CATSGQGRDEQYF
TGTGCCACCAGTGGACAGGGCCGGGACGAGCAGTACTTC
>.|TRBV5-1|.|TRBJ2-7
CASSPRTAQPYEQYF
TGCGCCAGCAGCCCTCGGACAGCACAACCCTACGAGCAGTACTTC
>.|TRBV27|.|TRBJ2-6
CASSPRTFVSGANVLTF
TGTGCCAGCAGTCCCCGGACTTTTGTCTCTGGGGCCAACGTCCTGACTTTC
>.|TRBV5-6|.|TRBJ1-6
CASSWRGVLNSPLHF
TGTGCCAGCAGCTGGAGGGGGGTGTTAAATTCACCCCTCCACTTT
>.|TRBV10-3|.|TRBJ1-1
CAIRIEGGAFF
TGTGCCATCAGGATTGAGGGGGGCGCTTTCTTT
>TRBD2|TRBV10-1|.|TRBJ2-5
CASSGGLAGETQYF
TGCGCCAGCAGTGGGGGACTAGCGGGAGAGACCCAGTACTTC
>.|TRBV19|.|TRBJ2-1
CASSGGRPNEQFF
TGTGCCAGTAGCGGGGGTCGGCCCAATGAGCAGTTCTTC
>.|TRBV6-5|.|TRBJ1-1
CASRPMGLSPEAFF
TGTGCCAGCAGACCCATGGGACTTTCCCCTGAAGCTTTCTTT